This TCR beta chain was recovered during a study of blood T cells in healthy people across ages. Study conclusions and caveats: CMV infection status of these donors was not known.

The CDR3 is 14 amino acids. The germline CDR1 and CDR2 sequences are SGHTA and FQGNSA. Then a second PCR, running about 6 to 11 cycles, was carried out with a sample-barcoded 5' primer and a J-beta primer mix. TCRdb redid the calling of the 5' RACE reads with MiXCR, one entry per CDR3 protein. The table lists about 800,000 distinct CDR3 sequences, approximately 25% of them singletons. This clonotype was found a few times. Its specificity is not known. The data were also submitted as part of a second study, on T cells of mothers and their children.

The sample was blood. The chain joins TRBV7-2 to TRBJ2-1; D might be TRBD2 (6 bases). The tail of the sequence fits TRBJ2-5 better, so the J call may be wrong. This clonotype originated in a boy aged 5-17 years in good health. In DNA form, the CDR3 reads TGTGCCAGCAGCTTAATAGCGGATCAAGAGACCCAGTACTTC. Protein product: CASSLIADQETQYF.